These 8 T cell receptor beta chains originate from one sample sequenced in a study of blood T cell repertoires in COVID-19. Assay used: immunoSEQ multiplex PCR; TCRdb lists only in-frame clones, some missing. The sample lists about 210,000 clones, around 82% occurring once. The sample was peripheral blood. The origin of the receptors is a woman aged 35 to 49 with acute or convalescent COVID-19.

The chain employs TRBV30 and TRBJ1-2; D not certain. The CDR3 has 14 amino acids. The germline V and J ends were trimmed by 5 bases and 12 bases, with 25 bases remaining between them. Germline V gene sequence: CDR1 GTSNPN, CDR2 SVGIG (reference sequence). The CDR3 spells CAWDRERAAARNTF. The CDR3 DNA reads TGTGCCTGGGACCGGGAAAGGGCCGCCGCTAGGAACACCTTC.

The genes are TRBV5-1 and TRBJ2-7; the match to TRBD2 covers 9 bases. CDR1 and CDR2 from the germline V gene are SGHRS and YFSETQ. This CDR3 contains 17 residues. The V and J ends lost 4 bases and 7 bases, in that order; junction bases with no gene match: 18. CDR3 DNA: TGCGCCAGCAGCAAGGATGGGCCTAGCGGGACTTTACGGGAGCAGTACTTC. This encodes CASSKDGPSGTLREQYF.

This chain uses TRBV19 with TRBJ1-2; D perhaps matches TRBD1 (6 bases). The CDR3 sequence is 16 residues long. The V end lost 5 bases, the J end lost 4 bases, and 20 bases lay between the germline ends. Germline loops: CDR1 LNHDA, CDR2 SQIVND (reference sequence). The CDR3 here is CASSLQGPGLTYGYTF. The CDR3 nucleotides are TGTGCCAGTAGTTTACAGGGACCTGGCTTGACCTATGGCTACACCTTC. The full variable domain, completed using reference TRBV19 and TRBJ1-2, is DGGITQSPKYLFRKEGQNVTLSCEQNLNHDAMYWYRQDPGQGLRLIYYSQIVNDFQKGDIAEGYSVSREKKESFPLTVTSAQKNPTAFYLCASSLQGPGLTYGYTFGSGTRLTVV.

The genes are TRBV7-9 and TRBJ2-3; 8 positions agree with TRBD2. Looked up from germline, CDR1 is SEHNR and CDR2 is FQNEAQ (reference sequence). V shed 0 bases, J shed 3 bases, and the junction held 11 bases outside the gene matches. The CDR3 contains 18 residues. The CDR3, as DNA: TGTGCCAGCAGCTTAGCCTCCGCGGGAGGAAGGGTGACAGATACGCAGTATTTT. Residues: CASSLASAGGRVTDTQYF.

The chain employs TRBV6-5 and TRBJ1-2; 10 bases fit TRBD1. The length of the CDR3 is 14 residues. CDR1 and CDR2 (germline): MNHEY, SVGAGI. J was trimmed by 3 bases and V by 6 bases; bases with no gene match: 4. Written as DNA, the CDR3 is TGTGCCAGCAGGACAGGGGGCTGGGACTATGGCTACACCTTC. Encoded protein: CASRTGGWDYGYTF.

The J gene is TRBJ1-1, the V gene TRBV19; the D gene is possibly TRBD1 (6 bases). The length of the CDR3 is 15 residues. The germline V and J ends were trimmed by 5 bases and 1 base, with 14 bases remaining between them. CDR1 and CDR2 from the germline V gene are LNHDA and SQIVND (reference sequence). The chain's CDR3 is CASSRARGGNTEAFF. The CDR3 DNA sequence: TGTGCCAGTAGTCGAGCCAGGGGCGGGAACACTGAAGCTTTCTTT. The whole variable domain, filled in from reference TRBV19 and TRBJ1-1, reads DGGITQSPKYLFRKEGQNVTLSCEQNLNHDAMYWYRQDPGQGLRLIYYSQIVNDFQKGDIAEGYSVSREKKESFPLTVTSAQKNPTAFYLCASSRARGGNTEAFFGQGTRLTVV.

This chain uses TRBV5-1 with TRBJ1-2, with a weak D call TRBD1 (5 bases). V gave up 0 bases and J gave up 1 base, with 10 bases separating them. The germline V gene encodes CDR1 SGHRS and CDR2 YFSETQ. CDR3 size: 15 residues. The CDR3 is CASSLDPTVNYGYTF. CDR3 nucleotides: TGCGCCAGCAGCTTGGATCCGACAGTTAACTATGGCTACACCTTC. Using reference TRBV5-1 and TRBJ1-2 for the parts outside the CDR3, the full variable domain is KAGVTQTPRYLIKTRGQQVTLSCSPISGHRSVSWYQQTPGQGLQFLFEYFSETQRNKGNFPGRFSGRQFSNSRSEMNVSTLELGDSALYLCASSLDPTVNYGYTFGSGTRLTVV.

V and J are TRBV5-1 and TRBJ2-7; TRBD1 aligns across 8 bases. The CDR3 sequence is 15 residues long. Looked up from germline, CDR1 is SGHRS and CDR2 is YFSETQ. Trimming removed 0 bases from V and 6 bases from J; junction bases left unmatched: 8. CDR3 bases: TGCGCCAGCAGCTTGGCGGGGACAGGAGGGGTCGAGCAGTACTTC. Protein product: CASSLAGTGGVEQYF.